This passage covers 9 T cell receptor beta chains from one sample sequenced in a study of T cell repertoires in cytomegalovirus infection. TCRdb used MiXCR to reprocess the reads, holding one entry per CDR3 protein. This sample carries more than 250,000 distinct CDR3 sequences, around 15% of them seen once, and the ten largest clones take 8.5% to 10%. The source material was PBMCs. The receptors here all came from a human donor in good health (CMV status not recorded). Some clones in this sample may be carry-over from other donors' samples.

This clonotype was counted at least ten times. The chain recombines TRBV6-6 with TRBJ2-2; D remains ambiguous. V was shortened by 7 bases and J by 0 bases, with 9 bases between the two germline ends. CDR3 length equals 14 residues. Germline V gene lookup returns CDR1 MNHNY and CDR2 SVGAGI (reference sequence). Here the CDR3 DNA reads TGTGCCAGCACACCCGCCGCGAACACCGGGGAGCTGTTTTTT. Translation gives CASTPAANTGELFF.

This clonotype was picked up many times. The chain has TRBV7-6 and TRBJ2-1; D uncertain. The CDR3 totals 16 residues. The V and J ends lost 4 bases and 2 bases respectively, with 15 bases between them. The germline CDR1 and CDR2 sequences are SGHVS and FNYEAQ. The CDR3 loop reads CASSYGVGATYNEQFF. In DNA, the CDR3 is TGTGCCAGCAGCTACGGCGTAGGAGCGACCTACAATGAGCAGTTCTTC.

The chain couples TRBV7-2 to TRBJ2-3; D possibly corresponds to TRBD2 (5 bases). V lost 5 bases and J 7 bases, leaving 10 bases between the germline ends. Per germline, CDR1 SGHTA and CDR2 FQGNSA. The CDR3 covers 12 residues. CDR3 sequence: CASSPGGYTQYF. The CDR3 coding sequence is TGTGCCAGCAGCCCCGGAGGTTATACGCAGTATTTT.

There are many counts of this clonotype. The junction differs from germline at one of its ends, possibly a read error. This chain links TRBV5-5 with TRBJ2-6; D call uncertain. The CDR3 extends over 14 amino acids. CDR1 SGHKS and CDR2 YYEKEE come from the germline V gene (reference sequence). CDR3 amino acids: CASSPLTGANVLTF. As DNA, the CDR3 is TGCGCCAGCAGCCCCCTCACTGGGGCCAACGTCCTGACTTTC. Looking up the rest from reference TRBV5-5 and TRBJ2-6 gives the full variable domain: DAGVTQSPTHLIKTRGQQVTLRCSPISGHKSVSWYQQVLGQGPQFIFQYYEKEERGRGNFPDRFSARQFPNYSSELNVNALLLGDSALYLCASSPLTGANVLTFGAGSRLTVL.

In regard to this clonotype: At one end the junction does not follow the germline gene, possibly because of a read error. The chain employs TRBV19 and TRBJ1-2; the match to TRBD1 covers 10 bases. CDR3 length: 15 amino acids. Germline-derived CDR1 and CDR2 are LNHDA and SQIVND (reference sequence). The CDR3 bases are TGTGCCTGTAGCACCCAGACAGGGGGCGGTTCTGGCTACACCTTC. Translation gives CACSTQTGGGSGYTF.

This clonotype was observed a single time. A junction boundary mismatches the germline segment, possibly from a read error. In nucleotides, the CDR3 is TGTGCCACCCGGGGAGAGGGGCTGGGAAGTGAGCAGCTCTTC. This gives the protein CATRGEGLGSEQLF. This rearrangement joins TRBV19 to TRBJ2-1; the D gene could be TRBD1 or TRBD2 (5 bases each). The CDR3 covers 14 residues. Germline V gene lookup returns CDR1 LNHDA and CDR2 SQIVND (reference sequence).

This clonotype was seen ten or more times. The chain links TRBV6-1 to TRBJ2-7; TRBD2 agrees at 8 bases. CDR3 length: 15 amino acids. The V gene's germline CDR1 is MNHNS and CDR2 SASEGT. The ends lost 7 bases at V and 3 bases at J; junction bases unmatched: 11. Here the CDR3 reads CASTQRAGGGYEQYF. The CDR3 nucleotides read TGTGCCAGCACCCAAAGGGCGGGAGGTGGCTACGAGCAGTACTTC.

The chain has TRBV5-6 and TRBJ1-1; 8 bases map to TRBD1. The CDR3 contains 13 residues. CDR1 and CDR2 (germline): SGHDT, YYEEEE. V shed 7 bases and J 11 bases; nucleotides not matched to a gene: 13. The CDR3 DNA reads as TGTGCCAGCGGCTCCGACAGGGGACTTTTGGCTTTCTTT. It translates to CASGSDRGLLAFF.

This clonotype was counted between two and nine times. The rearrangement uses TRBV7-2 and TRBJ1-5; no definite D call. This CDR3 contains 13 residues. Germline lookup yields CDR1 SGHTA and CDR2 FQGNSA. Trimming removed 2 bases at V and 8 bases at J, with 10 bases between. The CDR3 nucleotides read TGTGCCAGCAGCTTACGAGGGCAAGAGCCCCAGCATTTT. This translates into CASSLRGQEPQHF.